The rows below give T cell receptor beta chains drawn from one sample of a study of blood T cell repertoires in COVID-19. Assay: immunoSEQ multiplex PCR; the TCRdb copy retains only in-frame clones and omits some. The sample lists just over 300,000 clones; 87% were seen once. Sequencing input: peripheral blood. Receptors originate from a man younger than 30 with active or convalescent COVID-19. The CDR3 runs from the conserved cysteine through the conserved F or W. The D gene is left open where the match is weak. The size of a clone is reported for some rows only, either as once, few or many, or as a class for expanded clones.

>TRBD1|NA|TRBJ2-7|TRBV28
CASSTQYRGQYF
TGTGCCAGCAGTACTCAGTACAGGGGCCAGTACTTC
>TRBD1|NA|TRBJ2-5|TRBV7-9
CASRPGTEETQYF
TGTGCCAGCAGGCCCGGGACAGAAGAGACCCAGTACTTC
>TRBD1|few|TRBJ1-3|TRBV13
CASSFRGLSGNTIYF
TGTGCCAGCAGCTTCAGGGGGCTTAGTGGAAACACCATATATTTT
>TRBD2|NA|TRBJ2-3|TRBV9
CASSVAGGIGTDTQYF
TGTGCCAGCAGCGTAGCCGGGGGGATCGGCACAGATACGCAGTATTTT
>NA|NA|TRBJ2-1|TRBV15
CATSRVLEASLIPYNEQFF
TGTGCCACCAGCAGAGTTTTGGAGGCTAGCTTGATTCCCTACAATGAGCAGTTCTTC
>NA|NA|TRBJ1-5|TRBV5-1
CASSPEGSGSNQPQHF
TGCGCCAGCAGCCCGGAGGGTTCAGGGAGCAATCAGCCCCAGCATTTT
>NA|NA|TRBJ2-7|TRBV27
CASSLMLGSYEQYF
TGTGCCAGCAGTTTGATGCTCGGGTCGTACGAGCAGTACTTC
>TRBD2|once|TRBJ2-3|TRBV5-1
CASSLASLAGGVKTDTQYF
TGCGCCAGCAGCTTGGCCAGTCTAGCGGGAGGGGTAAAGACAGATACGCAGTATTTT
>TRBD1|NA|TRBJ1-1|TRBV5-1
CASSLFPPQQGAQSEAFF
TGCGCCAGCAGCTTGTTCCCCCCCCAACAGGGGGCGCAATCTGAAGCTTTCTTT
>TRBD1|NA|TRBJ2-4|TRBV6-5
CASRKDRMNIQYF
TGTGCCAGCAGAAAGGACAGGATGAACATTCAGTACTTC
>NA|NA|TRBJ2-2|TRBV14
CASSQAGAGELFF
TGTGCCAGCAGCCAAGCAGGGGCCGGGGAGCTGTTTTTT
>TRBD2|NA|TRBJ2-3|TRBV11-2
CASSLEGRGGRTDTQYF
TGTGCCAGCAGCTTAGAAGGGCGGGGGGGCCGCACAGATACGCAGTATTTT
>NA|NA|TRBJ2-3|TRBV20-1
CSASGLVGGPLFTQYF
TGCAGTGCTAGTGGTCTCGTGGGGGGGCCGTTGTTTACGCAGTATTTT
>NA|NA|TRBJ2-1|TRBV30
CAWTRGTGPIFYNEQFF
TGTGCCTGGACTAGGGGCACAGGACCGATTTTCTATAATGAGCAGTTCTTC
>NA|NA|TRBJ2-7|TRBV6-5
CASSYSTARQQEQYF
TGTGCCAGCAGTTACTCCACAGCCAGACAGCAAGAACAGTACTTC
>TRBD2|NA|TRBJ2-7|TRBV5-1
CASSGTSVSSYEQYF
TGCGCCAGCAGCGGGACTAGCGTGAGCTCCTACGAGCAGTACTTC
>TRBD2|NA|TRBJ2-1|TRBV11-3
CASRGLADEQFF
TGTGCCAGCAGAGGACTAGCCGATGAGCAGTTCTTC
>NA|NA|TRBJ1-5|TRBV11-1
CASRPDGGIPNQPQHF
TGTGCCAGCAGACCCGATGGAGGGATCCCTAATCAGCCCCAGCATTTT
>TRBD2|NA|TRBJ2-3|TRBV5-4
CASGGGGTDTQYF
TGTGCCAGCGGGGGGGGTGGCACAGATACGCAGTATTTT
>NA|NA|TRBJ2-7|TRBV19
CASSITGGYDEQYF
TGTGCCAGTAGTATTACTGGGGGCTACGACGAGCAGTACTTC
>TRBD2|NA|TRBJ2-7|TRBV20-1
CSGLAGYEQYF
TGCAGTGGACTAGCGGGATACGAGCAGTACTTC
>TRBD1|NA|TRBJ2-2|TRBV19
CASSIIVGTVNTGELFF
TGTGCCAGTAGTATCATCGTTGGGACAGTGAACACCGGGGAGCTGTTTTTT
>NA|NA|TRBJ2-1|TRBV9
CASSGPPGSSYNEQFF
TGTGCCAGCAGCGGGCCACCTGGCAGCTCCTACAATGAGCAGTTCTTC